A selection of T cell receptor beta chains follows, all from one sample in a study of blood T cell repertoires in COVID-19. Produced via immunoSEQ multiplex PCR; TCRdb's table is partial and in-frame only. The sample carries 300,000 to 400,000 clones, 87% recorded once. The sample comprised peripheral blood. These receptors were obtained from a woman between 50 and 59 years old who had recovered from COVID-19. CDR3s leave out the opening cysteine and the closing phenylalanine or tryptophan. Only part of the rows carry a size: once, few, many, or a class if the clone is expanded.

. | TRBV7-2 | ASSLDVGSTEAF
. | TRBV13 | ASSLSLETQY
few | TRBV7-6 | ASSKDRGHNQPQH
. | TRBV4-3 | ASSQVRRSEQF
once | TRBV6-5 | ATWRGANTEAF
. | TRBV4-3 | ASSQGTVAATNEKLF
few | TRBV19 | ASRNTGTVGNSPLH
. | TRBV30 | AWSAGTPNTEAF
. | TRBV3-1/TRBV3-2 | ASSHPYEKLF
. | TRBV11-2 | ASSFPGVGNTIY
. | TRBV3-1/TRBV3-2 | ASSRPPGQANTEAF
. | TRBV28 | ASSLSQGRLQPQH
. | TRBV11-3 | ASSLGPGQVISGANVLT
. | TRBV7-8 | ASSSDILTEAF
few | TRBV6-2/TRBV6-3 | ASSYSSRGYQPQH